The TCR beta chain described here comes from a study of glioma-infiltrating T cells after dendritic cell vaccination. In the study overall: Glioblastoma patients came from Phase I and II dendritic cell vaccination trials.

The germline V gene has CDR1 SGHTA and CDR2 FQGNSA. The CDR3 contains 14 residues. Trimming took 1 base from V and 1 from J, leaving 8 bases between them. TCRdb's table, derived via immunoSEQ multiplex PCR, lists solely in-frame clones and lacks some. The top ten hold 10% to 15% of the sample, which has fewer than 110,000 clones, roughly 80% seen once. This TCR came from a human donor with glioblastoma. This specimen consisted of blood, obtained before dendritic cell vaccination. The chain joins TRBV7-2 to TRBJ2-7, with TRBD2 as a possible D gene (5 bases). CDR3 sequence (DNA): TGTGCCAGCAGCTTAGTCCTAGCTTCCTACGAGCAGTACTTC. Translated: CASSLVLASYEQYF.